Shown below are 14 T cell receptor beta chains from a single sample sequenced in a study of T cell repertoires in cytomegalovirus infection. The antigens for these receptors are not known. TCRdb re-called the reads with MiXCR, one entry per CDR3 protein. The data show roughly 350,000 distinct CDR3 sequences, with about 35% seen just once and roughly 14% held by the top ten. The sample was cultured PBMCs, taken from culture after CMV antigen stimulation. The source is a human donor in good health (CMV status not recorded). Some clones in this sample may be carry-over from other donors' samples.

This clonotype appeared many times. The DNA of the CDR3 is TGTGCCAGCAGCTCGAGAGTGGGTCAAGAGACCCAGTACTTC. Amino acids: CASSSRVGQETQYF. V usage is TRBV7-2 and J usage is TRBJ2-5; D is ambiguous. The CDR3 totals 14 residues. Germline V gene sequence: CDR1 SGHTA, CDR2 FQGNSA. V was clipped by 4 bases and J by 2 bases, with 11 bases between them.

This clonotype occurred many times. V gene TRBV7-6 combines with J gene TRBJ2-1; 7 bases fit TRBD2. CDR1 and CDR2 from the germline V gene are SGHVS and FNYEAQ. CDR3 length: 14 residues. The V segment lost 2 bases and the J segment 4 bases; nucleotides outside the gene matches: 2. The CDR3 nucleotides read TGTGCCAGCAGCTTACTAGCGGATTACAATGAGCAGTTCTTC. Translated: CASSLLADYNEQFF.

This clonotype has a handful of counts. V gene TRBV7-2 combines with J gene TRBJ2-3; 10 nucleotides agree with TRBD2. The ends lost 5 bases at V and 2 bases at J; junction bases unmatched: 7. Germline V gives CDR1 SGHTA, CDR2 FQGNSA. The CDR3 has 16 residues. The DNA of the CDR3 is TGTGCCAGCAGCCGCGAGCTAGCGGGAGCCACAGATACGCAGTATTTT. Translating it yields CASSRELAGATDTQYF.

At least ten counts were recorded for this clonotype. The CDR3 here is CASSLGSSGRAETQYF. CDR3 nucleotides: TGTGCCAGCAGCTTAGGGTCGAGCGGGAGGGCGGAGACCCAGTACTTC. The chain combines TRBV7-2 with TRBJ2-5, with 10 bases identical to TRBD2. CDR3 size: 16 residues. The germline gives CDR1 SGHTA, CDR2 FQGNSA. V gave up 1 base and J gave up 5 bases; unmatched junction bases: 7.

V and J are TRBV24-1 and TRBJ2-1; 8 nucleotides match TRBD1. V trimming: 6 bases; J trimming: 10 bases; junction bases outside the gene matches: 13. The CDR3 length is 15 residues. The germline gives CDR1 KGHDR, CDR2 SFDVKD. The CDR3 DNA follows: TGTGCCACCAGTCGAGGGGAGGACAGGGTCGCAGAGCAGTTCTTC. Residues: CATSRGEDRVAEQFF.

The CDR3 DNA is TGTGCCAGCAGCTTAGCTCAGACGGGGGAGCAGTACTTC. The encoded protein is CASSLAQTGEQYF. V gene TRBV7-2 combines with J gene TRBJ2-7; D possibly corresponds to TRBD2 (5 bases). The CDR3 has 13 residues. Germline V lookup: CDR1 SGHTA, CDR2 FQGNSA. V dropped 0 bases and J dropped 7 bases, with 10 bases sitting between them. Full variable domain (remainder filled in from reference TRBV7-2 and TRBJ2-7): GAGVSQSPSNKVTEKGKDVELRCDPISGHTALYWYRQSLGQGLEFLIYFQGNSAPDKSGLPSDRFSAERTGGSVSTLTIQRTQQEDSAVYLCASSLAQTGEQYFGPGTRLTVT.

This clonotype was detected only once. For the CDR3, the DNA is TGTGCCAGTACTCCGGTACAGGGGGTAGCAGATACGCAGTATTTT. It translates to CASTPVQGVADTQYF. This chain joins TRBV19 and TRBJ2-3; 8 nucleotides match TRBD1. The CDR3 totals 15 residues. The J segment lost 4 bases and the V segment lost 7 bases, leaving 10 bases of the junction unmatched. Germline CDR1 reads LNHDA; CDR2 reads SQIVND (reference sequence).

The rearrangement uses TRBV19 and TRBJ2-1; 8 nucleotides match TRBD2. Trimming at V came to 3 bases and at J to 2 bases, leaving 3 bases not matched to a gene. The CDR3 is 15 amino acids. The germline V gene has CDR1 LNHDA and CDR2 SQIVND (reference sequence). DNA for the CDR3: TGTGCCAGTAGTATCCGAGCGGGGGCCTACAATGAGCAGTTCTTC. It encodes CASSIRAGAYNEQFF.

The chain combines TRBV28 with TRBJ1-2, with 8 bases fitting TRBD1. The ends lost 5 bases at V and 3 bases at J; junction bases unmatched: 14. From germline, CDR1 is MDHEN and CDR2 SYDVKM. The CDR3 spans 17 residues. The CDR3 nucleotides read TGTGCCAGCAGTACTACAATACAGGGGGTAACGTACTATGGCTACACCTTC. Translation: CASSTTIQGVTYYGYTF.

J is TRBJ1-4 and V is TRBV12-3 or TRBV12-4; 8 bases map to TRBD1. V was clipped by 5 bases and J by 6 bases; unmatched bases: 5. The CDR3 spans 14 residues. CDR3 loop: CASSDGQGDEKLFF. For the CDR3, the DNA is TGTGCCAGCAGTGACGGACAGGGCGATGAAAAACTGTTTTTT.

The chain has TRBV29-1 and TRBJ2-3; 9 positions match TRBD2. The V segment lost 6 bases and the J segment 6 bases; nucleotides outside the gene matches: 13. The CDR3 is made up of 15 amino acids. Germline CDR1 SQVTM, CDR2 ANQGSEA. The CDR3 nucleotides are TGCAGCGTGGGCCAGCGGGAGGCGGGGTCGGATACGCAGTATTTT. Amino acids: CSVGQREAGSDTQYF.

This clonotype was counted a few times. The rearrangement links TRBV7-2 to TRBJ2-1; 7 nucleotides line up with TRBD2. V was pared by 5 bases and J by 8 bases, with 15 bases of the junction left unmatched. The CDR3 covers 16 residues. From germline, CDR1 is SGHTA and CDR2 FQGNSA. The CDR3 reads CASSLRTGGGPYEQFF. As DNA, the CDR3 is TGTGCCAGCAGCCTCCGGACGGGGGGAGGGCCCTATGAGCAGTTCTTC.

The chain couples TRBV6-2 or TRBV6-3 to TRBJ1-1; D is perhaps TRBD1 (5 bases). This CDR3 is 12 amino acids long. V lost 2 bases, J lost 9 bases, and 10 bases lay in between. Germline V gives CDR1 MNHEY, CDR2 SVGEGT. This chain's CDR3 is CASSYTTEQAFF. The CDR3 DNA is TGTGCCAGCAGTTACACGACAGAGCAAGCTTTCTTT.

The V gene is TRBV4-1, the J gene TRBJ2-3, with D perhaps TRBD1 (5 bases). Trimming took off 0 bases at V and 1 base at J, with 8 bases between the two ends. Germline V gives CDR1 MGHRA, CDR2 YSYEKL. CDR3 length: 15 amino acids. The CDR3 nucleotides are TGCGCCAGCAGCCAAGACAGGGTCGGCACAGATACGCAGTATTTT. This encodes CASSQDRVGTDTQYF.